This T cell receptor (beta chain) was sequenced in a study of cytomegalovirus exposure and HLA in healthy donors (dated by TCRdb to 2015 to 2018). About the investigation overall: An earlier analysis of some 600 of the donors reported 250 to 350 Gb of sequence data and 95 million to 120 million unique TCR beta sequences obtained from around 190 million T cells. Roughly 300 gigabases of sequencing data and roughly 81 million unique TCR sequences made up an early release that covered several hundred HLA-typed donors. The genetic ancestry cluster associated with self-reported Caucasian donors included roughly four fifths of the approximately 410 genotyped donors. The study aimed to test whether signatures of past pathogen exposure could be identified by cataloging public T cell receptors. The T cell repertoires of roughly 660 subjects were profiled by immunosequencing and related to cytomegalovirus serostatus. A separate validation cohort of 90 to 150 different subjects was used in addition to the approximately 700-subject first cohort. To predict cytomegalovirus infection status, the study brought together high-throughput TCR immunosequencing, statistical association of individual TCRs with disease status, and machine learning. In a later analysis, previously published TCR beta repertoires from 500 to 750 donors were re-analyzed and high-resolution HLA genotyping was added so that TCR occurrence patterns could be studied. In the later analysis, no new phenotypic data were used to find candidate immune exposures; instead, reliance was placed on TCR beta sequences and their occurrence across donors. An earlier analysis of more than 450 of the donors used high-throughput TCR beta sequencing to judge whether each TCR beta V gene segment behaved as functional or pseudogenic. Donor age, sex, ethnicity and CMV serostatus were collected together with the repertoire data. A later genetic analysis took genome-wide SNP genotypes for about 55% of the roughly 700 donors and used that subset as a discovery cohort. Every repertoire in the discovery cohort had been generated on one and the same sequencing platform. Both class I and class II loci were covered by HLA typing, at four-digit resolution. Typing coverage differed by locus: A, B, C, DRB1 and DQB1 were typed in roughly 620-640 donors, DQA1 in 522, DPA1 in 600 to 610, and DPB1 in 400 to 490. A handful of DR-DQ haplotypes were handled as single units for association and clustering because linkage in the cohort was strong. Among around 400 genotyped donors of the cohort, an average of about 220,000 unique TCR beta nucleotide sequences was sequenced per donor, of which roughly 18% were non-productive.

Broad study findings and their caveats: Over 15 rarely observed V segments, including chromosome 9 orphons, were excluded from the earlier analysis of approximately 500 of the donors because counts were too low. A further reported finding was that TCR beta sequences accurately predicted the HLA-A and HLA-B alleles for most subjects in the first cohort. In a later analysis, several top co-occurrence clusters were reported to appear linked to parvovirus B19, influenza, CMV and Epstein-Barr virus. In this cohort, only TCR beta chains were sequenced, and detectable features were limited by the absence of alpha or paired-chain data. In a later analysis, the rate of TCR association differed among HLA loci, with DRB1 alleles having the most associated TCRs and HLA-C alleles having the fewest. A later analysis associated 15,000 to 20,000 TCR beta sequences with specific HLA alleles at a false discovery rate of 0.05. Most TCR sequences were observed very rarely across donors, whereas some public TCRs were present in many individuals. The classifier was reported to diagnose cytomegalovirus status with high specificity and sensitivity in both the original cohort and the validation cohort. Most CMV-associated TCR beta chains appeared to be HLA-restricted in a later analysis, and the HLA associations seemed to be driven largely by CMV exposure. In a later analysis, HLA-associated TCR beta chains showed more clonal expansion and lower generation probabilities than non-associated chains that were equally common. Because some donors lacked HLA typing at each locus, the association tests relied only on the typed subset. The presence/absence analyses assumed that sequencing depth was roughly uniform across donors, and that assumption may not be true. In an earlier analysis of approximately 590 of the donors, most TCR beta V segments appeared in productive rearrangements about 87% or about 30% of the time, broadly matching IMGT annotations. CMV serostatus was the only immune exposure information available for the cohort. A later genetic analysis reported fewer N-insertions in productive TCRs among donors in an Asian-associated ancestry cluster than the 666-donor mean. Strong co-occurrence of HLA alleles, especially DR and DQ, made assigning TCR associations to individual alleles difficult. A cluster of highly shared sequence variants was judged likely to be a technical artifact of the sequencing pipeline. In a later genetic analysis, a missense DCLRE1C variant was associated with V-gene and J-gene trimming of TCR beta chains, and the association was replicated in an independent cohort. Because the 87-base-pair reads could not distinguish some IMGT-functional V segments, including TRBV6-2 and TRBV6-3, those segments were excluded. Linkage disequilibrium might explain the correlated functional status among segregating V segments, but an unknown experimental factor could not be excluded. The study gave a list of 150 to 200 TCR beta chains associated with cytomegalovirus. A few of the identified cytomegalovirus-associated TCR beta chains were confirmed in vitro to be specific for cytomegalovirus antigens. It was suggested by the authors that the approach could potentially be generalized to other disease states and immunological phenotypes.

The cohort comprised around 700 healthy bone marrow donors. Cohort members were all nominally healthy when sampled, although unrecorded immune exposures were likely present. The donor was CMV seropositive and belonged to the group of some 290 seropositive cohort members. A peripheral blood sample was provided by each donor, and peripheral blood mononuclear cells were used for TCR beta sequencing. The Qiagen DNeasy Blood Extraction Kit was used to extract genomic DNA from the blood cell samples. With regard to this clone: Its recognized antigen is unknown. Base qualities are missing; no much larger clone stands one base away.

CDR1 and CDR2 were assigned from the germline V gene as MNHEY and SVGAGI. Trimming at the junction amounts to 0 bases on V and 2 bases on J, and the germline ends lie 11 bases apart. Spanning cysteine to phenylalanine, the CDR3 consists of 15 amino acids. CDR3 DNA is the only sequence kept; it has 45 bases, read in frame from the first base. Library method: the immunoSEQ multiplex PCR assay. A mixture of 60 forward primers for TCR Vbeta segments and 13 reverse primers for TCR Jbeta segments was used in the multiplex PCR. Amplification of the CDR3 region of rearranged TCR beta genes was performed with a multiplex PCR assay on genomic DNA. The Illumina HiSeq System was used to sequence the amplified TCR beta libraries as 87-base-pair reads. In the original analysis: Across the roughly 600 repertoires, a later analysis counted roughly 84 million unique TCR beta chains, about 10 million of which were shared by at least two donors. To remove PCR and sequencing errors, raw reads were error-corrected and collapsed into unique sequences using a nearest-neighbor algorithm that merged closely related sequences. CDR3 sequences were aligned to IMGT reference sequences to assign V, D and J gene segments. Each retained sequence needed at least a six-nucleotide match to both a V gene segment and a J gene segment. A rearrangement counted as productive if the CDR3 had no stop codons and remained in frame with V and J, and every other rearrangement counted as non-productive. Following IMGT convention, CDR3 was defined as the stretch from the second conserved V-encoded cysteine to the conserved J-encoded phenylalanine. The earlier analysis of some 540 of the donors excluded any sequence lacking an unambiguous match to a single V gene segment. An earlier analysis of 587 of the donors classified V segments as functional when productive rearrangements were above 56.7% and as segregating when the standard deviation between donors was above 5%. A statistical classification framework was built for diagnosing cytomegalovirus status from the catalog of TCR beta chain sequences. In a later analysis, TCR nucleotide sequences were compared against IMGT/GENE-DB human TR gene sequences so that V and J genes could be assigned. Using the TCRdist pipeline, a later analysis assigned CDR3 sequences along with most-parsimonious VDJ recombination scenarios. A later analysis defined each TCR beta chain by its CDR3 amino acid sequence plus V-gene family, and excluded reads lacking a unique V-gene family. To address suspected cross-contamination and a sequencing artifact, a later analysis removed a few hundred highly shared, low-generation-probability nucleotide sequences. A later analysis calculated a clonal expansion index for each public chain from normalized within-repertoire ranks of inferred template counts. Generation probabilities in a later analysis came from a VDJ recombination model fitted to out-of-frame rearrangements, and those results were checked against IGoR. In a later analysis, TCR-TCR, TCR-HLA and TCR-CMV co-occurrence was scored with hypergeometric tests, and a repertoire-size bias correction was applied to TCR pairs. False discovery rates were estimated in a later analysis by permuting HLA or CMV assignments 20 times. In a later analysis, co-occurring TCRs were grouped using DBSCAN, with TCRdist sequence similarity added in when clustering inside HLA-allele-positive subsets. Repertoires with fewer than 30,000 or more than 120,000 public chains were left out of co-occurrence clustering, as were five repertoires with anomalous nucleotide sharing. TCRdb mirrors the immuneACCESS table, restricted to in-frame sequences. Some clones are absent from its copies; in checked studies, under half trace to an unresolved V gene, and the reason for the others is unknown. V and J calls and clone size are given by that table; D and trimming were obtained from the DNA. The sample table lists approximately 100,000 clones, about 79% of them with a count of one. The ten largest clones capture 5.8% of the sample.

The sequencing input was PBMCs. This receptor was obtained from a man aged 60-69 years in good health and CMV-seropositive. This chain is built from TRBV6-5 and TRBJ2-7, with no D gene named confidently. The nucleotide sequence is given as TGTGCCAGCAGTTACTCGATAGTACGGGCCTACGAGCAGTACTTC. Translated, it gives CASSYSIVRAYEQYF.